Given below is one T cell receptor (beta chain) in context. This specimen belongs to a study of blood T cell repertoires in COVID-19. Across the study: Acute and convalescent COVID-19 specimens originated in the United States, Italy and Spain.

In the authors' workflow: Amplification of reference gene primers was used by the study to estimate nucleated cell counts. Sequenced by immunoSEQ multiplex PCR; TCRdb stores in-frame clones only, minus some. The V and J calls and clone size come from that table; D and trimming were worked out from the DNA. Among about 200,000 clones listed, 80% to 90% were seen once. V gave up 3 bases and J gave up 9 bases, with 16 bases separating them. The length of the CDR3 is 14 residues. Germline V lookup: CDR1 SGHRS, CDR2 YFSETQ. The source is a woman aged 80 or over with acute or convalescent COVID-19. The sequencing input was peripheral blood. The J gene is TRBJ2-1, the V gene TRBV5-1, with D possibly TRBD2 on 6 matching bases. CDR3 nucleotides: TGCGCCAGCAGCTGGGGGGACTCCCGCGGTGAGCAGTTCTTC. Its protein product is CASSWGDSRGEQFF.